Following are 22 T cell receptor beta chains from one sample sequenced in a study of identical twins. TCRdb fed the 5' RACE reads into MiXCR, producing one record per CDR3 protein. The sample carries some 500,000 distinct CDR3 sequences, more than 13% recorded once. These data were also reused for a study on yellow fever vaccine responses in identical twins.

The source material was CD4+ T cells sorted from blood. The receptors derive from a woman between 18 and 30 years old in good health.

At least ten counts were recorded for this clonotype. The chain joins TRBV5-5 to TRBJ2-7; 12 bases match TRBD2. The CDR3 covers 15 residues. Germline values: CDR1 SGHKS, CDR2 YYEKEE (reference sequence). V shed 4 bases and J 3 bases; nucleotides not matched to a gene: 5. The chain's CDR3 is CASSVLAGGFYEQYF. The CDR3 nucleotides read TGTGCCAGCAGCGTACTAGCGGGAGGTTTCTACGAGCAGTACTTC.

The rearrangement links TRBV28 to TRBJ2-7; the match to TRBD2 covers 12 bases. The CDR3 covers 12 residues. Germline V gene data show CDR1 as MDHEN and CDR2 as SYDVKM. V lost 10 bases, J lost 5 bases, and 3 bases stayed unmatched. The CDR3 is CATRLAGDEQYF. In DNA form, the CDR3 reads TGTGCCACCAGACTAGCGGGAGACGAGCAGTACTTC.

The CDR3: CASSPDNTNYGYTF. CDR3 bases: TGTGCCAGCAGCCCGGACAACACTAACTATGGCTACACCTTC. The V call is TRBV11-2, the J call TRBJ1-2, with D perhaps TRBD1 (5 bases). The length of the CDR3 is 14 residues. Trimming took 5 bases from V and 0 from J, leaving 10 bases between them. The germline gives CDR1 SGHAT, CDR2 FQNNGV. Filled out from reference TRBV11-2 and TRBJ1-2, the complete variable domain reads EAGVAQSPRYKIIEKRQSVAFWCNPISGHATLYWYQQILGQGPKLLIQFQNNGVVDDSQLPKDRFSAERLKGVDSTLKIQPAKLEDSAVYLCASSPDNTNYGYTFGSGTRLTVV.

The chain recombines TRBV20-1 with TRBJ1-4; D not certain. This CDR3 contains 13 residues. V was clipped by 5 bases and J by 0 bases, with 7 bases between them. Germline CDR1 is DFQATT and CDR2 is SNEGSKA (reference sequence). CDR3 protein: CSAPKSTNEKLFF. The CDR3 DNA follows: TGCAGTGCTCCGAAGTCAACTAATGAAAAACTGTTTTTT.

The genes are TRBV2 and TRBJ2-4, with D uncertain. The CDR3 is made up of 15 amino acids. Trimming shortened V by 5 bases and J by 2 bases, and 13 bases separated the two germline ends. The germline CDR1 and CDR2 sequences are SNHLY and FYNNEI. In DNA form, the CDR3 reads TGTGCCAGCAGTCCCAGGAGATTGACCAAAAACATTCAGTACTTC. Translation gives CASSPRRLTKNIQYF.

This clonotype has ten or more counts. V and J are TRBV7-2 and TRBJ2-1; 9 nucleotides align to TRBD2. V lost 0 bases and J lost 4; bases outside the gene matches: 7. This CDR3 contains 17 residues. Germline CDR1 and CDR2: SGHTA and FQGNSA. The CDR3: CASSLAVVAGVYNEQFF. The CDR3 region has the DNA TGTGCCAGCAGCTTAGCGGTGGTAGCGGGAGTTTACAATGAGCAGTTCTTC.

The chain employs TRBV10-3 and TRBJ2-3, with D perhaps TRBD1 (7 bases). The CDR3 covers 12 residues. Deletions cut 10 bases from V and 4 bases from J, with 12 bases between. Germline-derived CDR1 and CDR2 are ENHRY and SYGVKD. For the CDR3, the DNA is TGTGCCACCAGGGGGGTGGCAGATACGCAGTATTTT. Amino acids: CATRGVADTQYF.

The rearrangement links TRBV6-2 or TRBV6-3 to TRBJ2-7, with TRBD1 identical over 8 bases. V lost 4 bases to trimming and J lost 1 base; unmatched junction nucleotides: 6. This CDR3 is built from 15 residues. Germline V CDR1 and CDR2: MNHEY, SVGEGT. The CDR3: CASSSHGQGSYEQYF. DNA for the CDR3: TGTGCCAGCAGTTCGCACGGACAGGGTTCCTACGAGCAGTACTTC.

Ten or more counts support this clonotype. The chain is built from TRBV7-2 and TRBJ1-4; D is unresolved. The CDR3 runs 13 residues. Germline V gives CDR1 SGHTA, CDR2 FQGNSA. Trimming took off 8 bases at V and 8 bases at J, with 15 bases between the two ends. The CDR3 bases are TGTGCCAGCGGGAACAGCCGTAGCGAAAAACTGTTTTTT. Protein sequence: CASGNSRSEKLFF.

The J gene is TRBJ1-1, the V gene TRBV25-1; D uncertain. From germline, CDR1 is MGHDK and CDR2 SYGVNS. Trimming removed 4 bases at V and 6 bases at J, with 6 bases between. The CDR3 sequence is 11 residues long. The CDR3 nucleotides read TGTGCCAGCAGTGCTCTGGCTGAAGCTTTCTTT. As protein: CASSALAEAFF.

This clonotype was seen ten or more times. The V and J genes are TRBV7-2 and TRBJ1-2; no clear D. CDR1 is SGHTA and CDR2 is FQGNSA in the germline V gene. CDR3 length: 14 amino acids. V was clipped by 1 base and J by 11 bases, with 17 bases between them. CDR3 nucleotide sequence: TGTGCCAGCAGCTTAGTGGTGAACGGCGAGCGATACACCTTC. This sequence encodes CASSLVVNGERYTF.

This clonotype occurred a few times. The genes are TRBV20-1 and TRBJ1-6; TRBD1 matches at 7 bases. The CDR3 sequence is 16 residues long. Losses at the gene ends were 6 bases for V and 0 bases for J; bases not matched to a gene: 8. Germline assignment: CDR1 DFQATT and CDR2 SNEGSKA (reference sequence). The CDR3 region is CSARQGGSSYNSPLHF. The CDR3, as DNA: TGCAGTGCGAGACAGGGCGGGAGCTCCTATAATTCACCCCTCCACTTT.

Only a few counts were recorded for this clonotype. This chain uses TRBV4-2 with TRBJ2-7; TRBD1 matches at 10 bases. Germline values: CDR1 LGHNA, CDR2 YNFKEQ. This CDR3 spans 16 amino acids. The junction had 8 bases not matched to a gene; V was cut back by 3 bases and J by 3 bases. The CDR3 loop reads CASSQEDGTGVYEQYF. The CDR3 DNA is TGTGCCAGCAGCCAGGAAGACGGGACAGGGGTCTACGAGCAGTACTTC.

V is TRBV20-1 and J is TRBJ2-1; 8 positions match TRBD2. CDR1 DFQATT and CDR2 SNEGSKA come from the germline V gene (reference sequence). J lost 4 bases, V lost 6 bases, and 11 bases had no gene match. The CDR3 has 15 amino acids. The DNA of the CDR3 is TGCAGTGCGCCCACTTTGGTAGCGGGGTACAATGAGCAGTTCTTC. Translating gives CSAPTLVAGYNEQFF.

The chain is built from TRBV28 and TRBJ2-7; the D gene could be TRBD1 or TRBD2 (5 bases each). CDR1 MDHEN and CDR2 SYDVKM come from the germline V gene. Trimming left V 5 bases short and J 8 bases short, with 19 bases between. This CDR3 spans 14 amino acids. This CDR3 is CASSHRGTQRQQYF. Here the CDR3 DNA reads TGTGCCAGCAGTCACCGTGGGACCCAACGACAGCAGTACTTC.

The genes are TRBV9 and TRBJ2-2, with a tentative D call TRBD1 (6 bases). The germline V gene encodes CDR1 SGDLS and CDR2 YYNGEE. The V and J ends lost 3 bases and 4 bases respectively, with 13 bases between them. The length of the CDR3 is 15 residues. Written as DNA, the CDR3 is TGTGCCAGCAGCGGTCCGGGACATGTCACCGGGGAGCTGTTTTTT. Translation: CASSGPGHVTGELFF.

This rearrangement joins TRBV5-5 to TRBJ2-2; D gene ambiguous. CDR3 length: 16 amino acids. CDR1 is SGHKS and CDR2 is YYEKEE in the germline V gene (reference sequence). V was cut by 0 bases and J by 3 bases, with 12 bases left in between. CDR3 amino acids: CASSLVFAGDTGELFF. The CDR3 nucleotides read TGTGCCAGCAGCTTGGTTTTTGCAGGAGACACCGGGGAGCTGTTTTTT.

This chain's CDR3 is CASSTADRTNTGELFF. The DNA of the CDR3 is TGTGCCAGCAGCACCGCGGACAGGACGAACACCGGGGAGCTGTTTTTT. The J gene is TRBJ2-2, the V gene TRBV7-2; 7 bases map to TRBD1. After removal of 5 bases from V and 0 bases from J, the junction contained 6 bases not matched to a gene. Germline lookup yields CDR1 SGHTA and CDR2 FQGNSA. The CDR3 has 16 residues.

This clonotype has more than one count but fewer than ten. The chain links TRBV10-3 to TRBJ2-3; 7 nucleotides agree with TRBD1. V shed 6 bases and J 0 bases; nucleotides not matched to a gene: 12. CDR1 is ENHRY, CDR2 SYGVKD, per germline. The CDR3 runs to 17 residues. CDR3 sequence: CAISPGQTEHSTDTQYF. In DNA form, the CDR3 reads TGTGCCATCAGCCCGGGACAGACGGAACATAGCACAGATACGCAGTATTTT.

This clonotype was seen more than once but under ten times. This sequence joins TRBV9 and TRBJ2-5; TRBD2 aligns across 9 bases. Looked up from germline, CDR1 is SGDLS and CDR2 is YYNGEE. With 0 bases clipped from V and 5 bases from J, the junction kept 8 bases outside the gene matches. The CDR3 loop spans 16 amino acids. The CDR3 bases are TGTGCCAGCAGCGTAGCTACGCGGGAGGGCCAGGAGACCCAGTACTTC. This translates into CASSVATREGQETQYF.

The V call is TRBV20-1, the J call TRBJ2-5, with TRBD2 identical over 15 bases. V gave up 5 bases and J gave up 4 bases; unmatched junction bases: 5. The CDR3 totals 15 residues. The germline V gene has CDR1 DFQATT and CDR2 SNEGSKA (reference sequence). The CDR3: CSAGLAGGPSETQYF. As DNA, the CDR3 is TGCAGTGCTGGACTAGCGGGAGGGCCCTCAGAGACCCAGTACTTC.

Only a few counts were recorded for this clonotype. Relative to the germline gene, one junction end is altered; a read error may explain this. The chain carries TRBV7-7 and TRBJ2-2, with D possibly matching TRBD1 (6 bases). CDR1 and CDR2 from the germline V gene are SSHAT and FNYEAQ (reference sequence). This CDR3 has 16 amino acids. The DNA for the CDR3 is TGTGCTAGCAGCTCCCAACCGGGACATCCCACCGGGGAGCTGTTTTTT. It yields the protein CASSSQPGHPTGELFF.